A selection of T cell receptor beta chains follows, all from one sample in a study of cytomegalovirus exposure and HLA in healthy donors. Sequenced by immunoSEQ multiplex PCR; TCRdb stores in-frame clones only, minus some. The profile shows 220,000 or so clones, 75% to 90% of them singletons. The sample taken for sequencing was PBMCs. Receptors were obtained from a woman in her 30s in good health and CMV-seropositive. Both conserved end residues are part of each CDR3. A D gene is named only where the DNA matches it firmly.

>TRBV19|TRBJ2-2|TRBD2|15
CASSILAGDTGELFF
>TRBV27|TRBJ2-2|.|13
CASSLLNTGELFF
>TRBV9|TRBJ1-2|TRBD1|15
CASSLTTGGVGGYTF
>TRBV6-5|TRBJ1-4|TRBD1|13
CASSTATGEVLFF
>TRBV7-8|TRBJ2-7|.|14
CASSLGASSYEQYF
>TRBV19|TRBJ2-3|.|14
CASSIQIITDTQYF
>TRBV6-6|TRBJ1-5|.|14
CASSYQTGERPQHF
>TRBV10-1|TRBJ2-6|.|17
CASSAGAGASGANVLTF
>TRBV9|TRBJ2-1|.|15
CASSTEGRALNEQFF
>TRBV6-5|TRBJ1-1|.|14
CASSPSDGNTEAFF
>TRBV7-2|TRBJ2-2|.|16
CASSFWLQGNTGELFF
>TRBV30|TRBJ1-2|.|13
CAWVREQTYGYTF
>TRBV7-2|TRBJ2-7|.|12
CASSAATYEQYF
>TRBV7-9|TRBJ1-2|.|13
CASSLAVGDGYTF
>TRBV30|TRBJ1-1|.|13
CAWSVGGKTEAFF
>TRBV5-1|TRBJ2-7|TRBD1|14
CASSFQSGGGEQYF
>TRBV28|TRBJ2-3|TRBD1|16
CASRPASGGETDTQYF
>TRBV9|TRBJ2-2|.|14
CASSVEGNTGELFF
>TRBV7-3|TRBJ1-2|.|14
CASSLMPGLGGYTF
>TRBV28|TRBJ1-2|TRBD1|15
CASSPTGGSVYGYTF
>TRBV28|TRBJ1-4|.|12
CASNQVDEKLFF
>TRBV10-3|TRBJ2-1|TRBD2|17
CAISEKTSGRGYNEQFF
>TRBV14|TRBJ2-7|TRBD2|15
CASSQGKRESYEQYF
>TRBV6-1|TRBJ2-2|TRBD1|15
CASSGQGVNTGELFF
>TRBV7-2|TRBJ2-7|.|17
CASSGGGTTGNSYEQYF
>TRBV19|TRBJ2-1|TRBD1|15
CASSTQGISYNEQFF
>TRBV27|TRBJ1-2|.|14
CASSFDGHNYGYTF
>TRBV27|TRBJ2-3|.|14
CASSLVGGPDTQYF
>TRBV4-1|TRBJ1-2|TRBD1|15
CASSQGDRGYYGYTF
>TRBV6-5|TRBJ1-1|.|14
CASSYGGGFTEAFF
>TRBV29-1|TRBJ2-7|.|13
CSGGGSGPYEQYF
>TRBV28|TRBJ2-7|.|12
CASSIDRSEQYF
>TRBV11-2|TRBJ2-1|.|12
CASSLVGARKFF
>TRBV27|TRBJ1-5|.|12
CASSTANQPQHF
>TRBV2|TRBJ2-7|TRBD2|14
CASSQAGDSYEQYF
>TRBV6-5|TRBJ2-3|TRBD2|16
CASSYSFTRGADTQYF
>TRBV9|TRBJ2-1|.|14
CASQLSGDYNEQFF
>TRBV9|TRBJ1-1|.|12
CASSVEDKGAFF
>TRBV14|TRBJ2-2|.|12
CARRGETGELFF
>TRBV13|TRBJ1-2|.|16
CASSLGLQGTGRGYTF
>TRBV30|TRBJ2-4|.|12
CASKPPGDIQYF
>TRBV7-9|TRBJ1-2|.|14
CASSLGARDYGYTF
>TRBV30|TRBJ2-1|.|13
CAWSAEEYNEQFF
>TRBV2|TRBJ1-1|TRBD1|16
CASSEWTGARGTEAFF
>TRBV2|TRBJ1-1|TRBD1|17
CASSFRDRGMIGTEAFF
>TRBV20-1|TRBJ1-2|.|11
CSARESYGYTF
>TRBV2|TRBJ2-7|TRBD2|14
CASSDWDYRYEQYF
>TRBV11-2|TRBJ1-2|.|13
CASSSWSSYGYTF
>TRBV4-2|TRBJ1-1|TRBD1|14
CASSQDGPAGGAFF
>TRBV25-1|TRBJ2-5|TRBD2|15
CASSVGLAGEESQYF
>TRBV6-5|TRBJ2-1|.|13
CASSRSRVAEQFF
>TRBV2|TRBJ2-5|.|10
CASSGGSQYF
>TRBV23-1|TRBJ2-7|TRBD1|14
CASSRPTGGGEQYF
>TRBV11-3|TRBJ2-1|TRBD2|17
CASSLGLAGNYRNEQFF
>TRBV2|TRBJ1-4|.|14
CASSGVTTNEKLFF
>TRBV15|TRBJ2-3|.|16
CATSRLAGAGTDTQYF
>TRBV11-2|TRBJ2-7|.|12
CASSTQGYEQYF
>TRBV27|TRBJ2-7|.|13
CASRIQGHYEQYF
>TRBV10-2|TRBJ1-2|.|15
CASSQPDGTNYGYTF